The text below deals with one T cell receptor (beta chain). Its antigen is unknown. Sequenced by immunoSEQ multiplex PCR; TCRdb stores in-frame clones only, minus some. This sample has 4,600 or so clones; roughly 82% occur once, and the top ten carry 18%. This entry comes from a study of T cells after posttransplantation cyclophosphamide. Study results and caveats: Later blood repertoires were often dominated by clones from the donor CD8+ memory compartment.

V shed 0 bases and J shed 5 bases, with 11 bases lying between them. The CDR3 totals 14 residues. Germline CDR1 is SGDLS and CDR2 is YYNGEE. Treatment was busulfan-fludarabine conditioning, a marrow graft, and cyclophosphamide on days +3 and +4. The chain recombines TRBV9 with TRBJ2-5; D possibly corresponds to TRBD1 (7 bases). The sequences come from PBMCs, collected 86 days after allogeneic stem cell transplant with posttransplant cyclophosphamide. The TCR comes from a male patient aged 45-60 years who received an allogeneic stem cell transplant from an unrelated donor, was CMV-positive, and had acute GVHD only. The graft donor may have given rise to some T cells. CDR3 protein: CASSVARGEETQYF. In DNA form, the CDR3 reads TGTGCCAGCAGCGTAGCCAGGGGGGAGGAGACCCAGTACTTC.